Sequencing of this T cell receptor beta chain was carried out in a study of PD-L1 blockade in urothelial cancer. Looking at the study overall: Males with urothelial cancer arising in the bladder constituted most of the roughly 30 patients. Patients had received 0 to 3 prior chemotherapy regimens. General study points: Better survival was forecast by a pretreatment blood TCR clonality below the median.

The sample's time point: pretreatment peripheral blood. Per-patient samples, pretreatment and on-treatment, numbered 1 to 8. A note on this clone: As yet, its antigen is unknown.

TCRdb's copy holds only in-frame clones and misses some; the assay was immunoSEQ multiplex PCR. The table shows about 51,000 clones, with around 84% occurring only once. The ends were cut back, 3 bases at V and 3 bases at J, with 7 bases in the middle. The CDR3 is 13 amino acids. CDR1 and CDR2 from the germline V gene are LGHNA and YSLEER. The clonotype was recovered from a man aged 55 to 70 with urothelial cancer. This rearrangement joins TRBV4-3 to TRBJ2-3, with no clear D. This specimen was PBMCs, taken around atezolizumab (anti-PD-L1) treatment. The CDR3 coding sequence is TGCGCCAGCAGCCAGAGACTTACAGATACGCAGTATTTT. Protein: CASSQRLTDTQYF.